This record covers a single T cell receptor beta chain. Its cognate antigen is unknown. The sample comes from a study of human T cells and chemical hapten exposure. Overall study context: There were weekly diphenylcyclopropenone doses to the scalp for patients throughout the approximately 24-week study. Affected patients, primarily female, had alopecia areata, totalis or universalis.

This CDR3 is built from 17 residues. Noted time point: patch test 1, 2 weeks after DPC sensitization. Treatment described: therapeutic diphenylcyclopropenone sensitization with weekly scalp DPC. Non-pregnant alopecia patients aged 18 to 70, suitable for DPC therapy. TCRdb reanalysed the RACE reads using MiXCR and keeps one entry per CDR3 protein. The table has some 380,000 distinct CDR3 sequences, more than 4.5% seen once. Findings of the study overall: The formation of large CDR3 similarity clusters by expanded TCRs significantly exceeded that of controls.

This sample comprised whole blood, obtained in connection with sensitization to the hapten diphenylcyclopropenone (DPC). The V gene is TRBV21-1, the J gene TRBJ2-3; whether TRBD2, the table's D call, matches the DNA was not checked. TRBV21-1 is described as a pseudogene. This clonotype was sampled from a woman between 45 and 60 years old with alopecia areata. Some clones in this sample may be carry-over from other donors' samples. The CDR3 sequence is CASSKDTSGSVLDTQYF. The CDR3 DNA reads as TGTGCCAGCAGCAAAGATACTAGCGGGAGCGTCTTGGATACGCAGTATTTT.